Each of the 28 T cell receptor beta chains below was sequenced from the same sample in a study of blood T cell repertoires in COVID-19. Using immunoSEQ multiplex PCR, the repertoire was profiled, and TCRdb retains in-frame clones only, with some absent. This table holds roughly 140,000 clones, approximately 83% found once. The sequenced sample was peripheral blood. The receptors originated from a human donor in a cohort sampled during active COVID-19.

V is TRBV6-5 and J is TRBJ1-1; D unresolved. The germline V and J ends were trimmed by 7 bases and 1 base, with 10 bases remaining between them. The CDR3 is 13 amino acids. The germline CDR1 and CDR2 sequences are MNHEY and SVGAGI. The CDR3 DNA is TGTGCCAGCATCGGGATAGCGAACACTGAAGCTTTCTTT. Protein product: CASIGIANTEAFF.

The CDR3 sequence: CASSPGAGGLNEQFF. Here the CDR3 DNA reads TGTGCCAGCAGCCCAGGCGCGGGGGGGCTTAATGAGCAGTTCTTC. V and J are TRBV9 and TRBJ2-1; 9 bases align to TRBD2. The J segment lost 7 bases and the V segment lost 4 bases, leaving 9 bases of the junction unmatched. Germline CDR1 is SGDLS and CDR2 is YYNGEE. The CDR3 runs 15 residues. The whole variable domain, filled in from reference TRBV9 and TRBJ2-1, reads DSGVTQTPKHLITATGQRVTLRCSPRSGDLSVYWYQQSLDQGLQFLIQYYNGEERAKGNILERFSAQQFPDLHSELNLSSLELGDSALYFCASSPGAGGLNEQFFGPGTRLTVL.

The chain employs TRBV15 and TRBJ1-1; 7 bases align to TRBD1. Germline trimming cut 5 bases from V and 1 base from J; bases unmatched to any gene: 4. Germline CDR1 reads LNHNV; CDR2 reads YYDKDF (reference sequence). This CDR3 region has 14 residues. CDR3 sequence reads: CATSGGTENTEAFF. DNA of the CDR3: TGTGCCACCAGCGGAGGGACAGAGAACACTGAAGCTTTCTTT.

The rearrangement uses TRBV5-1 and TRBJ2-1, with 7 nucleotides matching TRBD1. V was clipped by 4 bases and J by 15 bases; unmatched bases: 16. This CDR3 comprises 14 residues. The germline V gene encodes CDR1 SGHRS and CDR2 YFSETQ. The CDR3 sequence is CASSPEATGLGSFF. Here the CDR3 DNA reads TGCGCCAGCAGCCCCGAAGCGACAGGGCTGGGGTCGTTCTTC. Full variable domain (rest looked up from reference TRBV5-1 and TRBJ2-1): KAGVTQTPRYLIKTRGQQVTLSCSPISGHRSVSWYQQTPGQGLQFLFEYFSETQRNKGNFPGRFSGRQFSNSRSEMNVSTLELGDSALYLCASSPEATGLGSFFGPGTRLTVL.

CDR3 residues: CASSLNDRGHQPQHF. The CDR3 nucleotides are TGTGCCAGCAGCTTAAACGACAGGGGGCATCAGCCCCAGCATTTT. This rearrangement joins TRBV7-6 to TRBJ1-5; TRBD1 agrees at 10 bases. The junction had 3 bases not matched to a gene; V was cut back by 2 bases and J by 5 bases. The length of the CDR3 is 15 residues. The germline CDR1 and CDR2 sequences are SGHVS and FNYEAQ.

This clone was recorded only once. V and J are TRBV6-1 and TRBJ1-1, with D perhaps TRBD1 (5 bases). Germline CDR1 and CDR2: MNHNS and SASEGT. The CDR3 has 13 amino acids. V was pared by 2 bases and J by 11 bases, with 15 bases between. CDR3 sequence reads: CASSELAGQRAFF. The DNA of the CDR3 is TGTGCCAGCAGTGAACTAGCGGGGCAGAGGGCTTTCTTT.

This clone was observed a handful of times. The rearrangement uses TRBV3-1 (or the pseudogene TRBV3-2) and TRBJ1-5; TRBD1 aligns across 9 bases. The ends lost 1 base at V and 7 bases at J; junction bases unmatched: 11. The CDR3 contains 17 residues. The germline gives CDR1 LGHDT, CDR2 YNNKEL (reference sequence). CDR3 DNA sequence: TGTGCCAGCAGCCAAGCGAGCGGGACAGGGCTGTCCCAGCCCCAGCATTTT. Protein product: CASSQASGTGLSQPQHF.

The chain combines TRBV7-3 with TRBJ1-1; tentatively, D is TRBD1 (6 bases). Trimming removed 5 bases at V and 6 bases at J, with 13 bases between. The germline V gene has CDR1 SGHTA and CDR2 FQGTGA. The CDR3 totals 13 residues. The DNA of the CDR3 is TGTGCCAGCAGCCAAAGACAGGCCGCTGAAGCTTTCTTT. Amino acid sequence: CASSQRQAAEAFF. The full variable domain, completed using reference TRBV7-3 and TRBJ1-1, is GAGVSQTPSNKVTEKGKYVELRCDPISGHTALYWYRQSLGQGPEFLIYFQGTGAADDSGLPNDRFFAVRPEGSVSTLKIQRTERGDSAVYLCASSQRQAAEAFFGQGTRLTVV.

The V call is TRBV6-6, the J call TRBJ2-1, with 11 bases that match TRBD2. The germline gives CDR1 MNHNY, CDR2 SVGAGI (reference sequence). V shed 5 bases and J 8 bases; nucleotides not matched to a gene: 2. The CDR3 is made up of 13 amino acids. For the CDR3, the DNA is TGTGCCAGCAGTCTAGCGGGGGGCGATGAGCAGTTCTTC. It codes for CASSLAGGDEQFF.

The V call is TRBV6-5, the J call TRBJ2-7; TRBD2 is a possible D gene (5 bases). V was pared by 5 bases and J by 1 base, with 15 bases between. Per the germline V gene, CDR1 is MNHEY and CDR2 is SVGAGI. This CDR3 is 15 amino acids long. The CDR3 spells CASSPRGGASYEQYF. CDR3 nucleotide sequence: TGTGCCAGCAGTCCCCGGGGTGGAGCGTCCTACGAGCAGTACTTC.

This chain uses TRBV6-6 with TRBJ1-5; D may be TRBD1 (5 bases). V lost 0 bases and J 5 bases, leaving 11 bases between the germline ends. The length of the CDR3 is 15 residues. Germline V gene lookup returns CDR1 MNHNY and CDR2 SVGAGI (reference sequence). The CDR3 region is CASSYSGRVDQPQHF. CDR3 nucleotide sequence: TGTGCCAGCAGTTACTCTGGCAGGGTTGATCAGCCCCAGCATTTT.

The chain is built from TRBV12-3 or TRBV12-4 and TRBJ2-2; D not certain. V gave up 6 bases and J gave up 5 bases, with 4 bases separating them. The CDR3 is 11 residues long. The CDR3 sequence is CASSRTGELFF. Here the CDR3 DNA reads TGTGCCAGCAGCAGAACCGGGGAGCTGTTTTTT.

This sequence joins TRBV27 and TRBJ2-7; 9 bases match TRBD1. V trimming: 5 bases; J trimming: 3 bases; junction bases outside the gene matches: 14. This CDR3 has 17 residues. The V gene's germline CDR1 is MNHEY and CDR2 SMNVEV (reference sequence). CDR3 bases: TGTGCCAGCAGTAGAACCCCCCCCCGGGACAGGGTCTACGAGCAGTACTTC. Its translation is CASSRTPPRDRVYEQYF.

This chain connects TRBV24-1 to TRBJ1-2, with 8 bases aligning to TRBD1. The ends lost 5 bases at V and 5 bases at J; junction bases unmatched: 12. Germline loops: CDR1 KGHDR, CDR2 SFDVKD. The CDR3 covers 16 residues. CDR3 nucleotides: TGTGCCACCAGTGCTATAACCCGGACAGGGTTGTATGGCTACACCTTC. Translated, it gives CATSAITRTGLYGYTF.

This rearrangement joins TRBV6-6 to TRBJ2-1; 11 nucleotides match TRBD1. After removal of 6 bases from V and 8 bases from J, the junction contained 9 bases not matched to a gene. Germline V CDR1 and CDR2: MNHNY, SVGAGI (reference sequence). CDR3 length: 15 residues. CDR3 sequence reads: CASRDRGRDKDEQFF. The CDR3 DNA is TGTGCCAGCAGGGACAGGGGGCGCGATAAGGATGAGCAGTTCTTC.

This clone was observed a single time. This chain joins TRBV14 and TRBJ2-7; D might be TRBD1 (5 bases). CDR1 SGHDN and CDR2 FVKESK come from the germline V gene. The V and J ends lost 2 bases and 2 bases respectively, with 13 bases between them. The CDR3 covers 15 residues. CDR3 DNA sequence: TGTGCCAGCAGCCAATATAGGGGTGGGCCCTACGAGCAGTACTTC. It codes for CASSQYRGGPYEQYF.

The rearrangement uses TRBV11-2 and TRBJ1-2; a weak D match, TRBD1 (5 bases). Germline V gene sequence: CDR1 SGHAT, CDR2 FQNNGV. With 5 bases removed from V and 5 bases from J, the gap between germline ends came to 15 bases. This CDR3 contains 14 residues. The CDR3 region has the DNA TGTGCCAGCAGCCCTGGGGCAGGGTGGTATGGCTACACCTTC. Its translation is CASSPGAGWYGYTF.

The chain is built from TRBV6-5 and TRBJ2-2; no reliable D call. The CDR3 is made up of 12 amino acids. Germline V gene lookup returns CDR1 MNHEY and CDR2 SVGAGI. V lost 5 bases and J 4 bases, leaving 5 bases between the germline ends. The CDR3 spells CASSTATGELFF. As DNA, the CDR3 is TGTGCCAGCAGTACTGCCACCGGGGAGCTGTTTTTT.

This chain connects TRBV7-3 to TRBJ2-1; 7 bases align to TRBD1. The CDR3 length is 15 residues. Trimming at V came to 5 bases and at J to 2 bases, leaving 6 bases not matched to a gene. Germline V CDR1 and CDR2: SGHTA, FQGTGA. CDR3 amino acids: CASSLGQRTYNEQFF. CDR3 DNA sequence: TGTGCCAGCAGCCTGGGACAGAGGACCTACAATGAGCAGTTCTTC. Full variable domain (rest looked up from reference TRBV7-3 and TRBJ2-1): GAGVSQTPSNKVTEKGKYVELRCDPISGHTALYWYRQSLGQGPEFLIYFQGTGAADDSGLPNDRFFAVRPEGSVSTLKIQRTERGDSAVYLCASSLGQRTYNEQFFGPGTRLTVL.

Here the CDR3 reads CSARQGAVGNTEAFF. The DNA for the CDR3 is TGCAGCGCCCGACAGGGGGCGGTTGGAAACACTGAAGCTTTCTTT. The rearrangement links TRBV29-1 to TRBJ1-1, with 10 bases aligning to TRBD1. The length of the CDR3 is 15 residues. V was clipped by 7 bases and J by 2 bases; unmatched bases: 10. Germline assignment: CDR1 SQVTM and CDR2 ANQGSEA.

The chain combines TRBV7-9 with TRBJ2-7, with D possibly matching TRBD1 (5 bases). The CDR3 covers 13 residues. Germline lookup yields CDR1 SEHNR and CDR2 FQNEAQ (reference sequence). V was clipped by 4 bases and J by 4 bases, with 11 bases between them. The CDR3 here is CASSSRQIYEQYF. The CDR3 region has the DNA TGTGCCAGCAGCTCCCGACAGATATACGAGCAGTACTTC.

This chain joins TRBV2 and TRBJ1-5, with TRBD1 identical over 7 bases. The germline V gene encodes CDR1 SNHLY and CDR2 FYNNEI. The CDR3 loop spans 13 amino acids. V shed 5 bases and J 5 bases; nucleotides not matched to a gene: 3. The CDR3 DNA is TGTGCCAGCAGTACAGGGGCGGATCAGCCCCAGCATTTT. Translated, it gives CASSTGADQPQHF.

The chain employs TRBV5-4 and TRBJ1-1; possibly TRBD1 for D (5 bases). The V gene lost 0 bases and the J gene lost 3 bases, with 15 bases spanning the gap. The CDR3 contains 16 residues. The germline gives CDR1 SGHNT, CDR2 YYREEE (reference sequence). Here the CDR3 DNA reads TGTGCCAGCAGCTTGGGGCGTCCCGGGGGTGACACTGAAGCTTTCTTT. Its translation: CASSLGRPGGDTEAFF.

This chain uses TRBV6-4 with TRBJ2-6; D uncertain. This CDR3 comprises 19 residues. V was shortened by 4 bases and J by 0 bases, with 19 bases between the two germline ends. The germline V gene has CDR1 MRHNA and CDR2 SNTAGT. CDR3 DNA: TGTGCCAGCAGTGTCGCCCCCGTGGGCCAGAGCTCTGGGGCCAACGTCCTGACTTTC. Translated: CASSVAPVGQSSGANVLTF.

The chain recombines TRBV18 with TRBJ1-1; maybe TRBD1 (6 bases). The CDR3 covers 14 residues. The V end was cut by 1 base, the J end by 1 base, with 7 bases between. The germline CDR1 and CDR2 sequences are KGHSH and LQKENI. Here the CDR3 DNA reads TGTGCCAGCTCACCACTGACAGGGAACACTGAAGCTTTCTTT. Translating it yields CASSPLTGNTEAFF.

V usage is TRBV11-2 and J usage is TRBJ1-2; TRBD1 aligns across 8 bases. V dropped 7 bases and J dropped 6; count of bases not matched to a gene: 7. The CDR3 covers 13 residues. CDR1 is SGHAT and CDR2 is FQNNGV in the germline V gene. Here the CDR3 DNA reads TGTGCCAGCACCTTGACAGGGGCGAATGGCTACACCTTC. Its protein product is CASTLTGANGYTF.

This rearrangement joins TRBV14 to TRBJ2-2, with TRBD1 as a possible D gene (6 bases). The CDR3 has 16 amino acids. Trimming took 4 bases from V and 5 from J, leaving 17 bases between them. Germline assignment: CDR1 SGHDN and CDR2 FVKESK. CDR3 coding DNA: TGTGCCAGCAGCCCTTTTCTGGGGGCATCAACCGGGGAGCTGTTTTTT. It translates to CASSPFLGASTGELFF.

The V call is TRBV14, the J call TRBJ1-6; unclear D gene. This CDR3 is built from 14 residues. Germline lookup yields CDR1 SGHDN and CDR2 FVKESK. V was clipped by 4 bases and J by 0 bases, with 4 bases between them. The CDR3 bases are TGTGCCAGCAGCCCTTTCTCCTATAATTCACCCCTCCACTTT. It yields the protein CASSPFSYNSPLHF.